These 27 T cell receptor beta chains were all obtained from the same sample, sequenced in a study of OX40 agonist ivuxolimab in advanced cancers. The protocol was immunoSEQ multiplex PCR, while the TCRdb copy is restricted to in-frame clones and leaves out a portion. The profile covers approximately 68,000 clones, with about nine tenths appearing a single time and over 0.75% taken by the ten largest. The sequencing used CD4+ or CD8+ T cells sorted from blood, collected in a trial of the OX40 agonist ivuxolimab. The source of these receptors is an adult with an advanced solid tumor such as melanoma, head and neck, liver or kidney cancer.

The V call is TRBV5-4, the J call TRBJ2-3, with TRBD2 identical over 11 bases. Germline lookup yields CDR1 SGHNT and CDR2 YYREEE (reference sequence). The CDR3 is 17 amino acids. V was clipped by 0 bases and J by 11 bases; unmatched bases: 14. For the CDR3, the DNA is TGTGCCAGCAGCTTGGGACTAGCGGGGCCTGCGAGAGGGGGGCAGTATTTT. Protein: CASSLGLAGPARGGQYF.

As for this clone: Relative to the germline gene, one junction end is altered; a read error may explain this. V is TRBV5-1 and J is TRBJ2-7; 8 positions agree with TRBD1. The CDR3 spans 14 residues. Germline V gene data show CDR1 as SGHRS and CDR2 as YFSETQ. The CDR3 region is CASSFPPGGHEQYF. CDR3 nucleotide sequence: TGTGCCAGCAGCTTCCCCCCAGGGGGCCACGAGCAGTACTTC. The full variable domain, in which reference TRBV5-1 and TRBJ2-7 provide the parts outside the CDR3, is KAGVTQTPRYLIKTRGQQVTLSCSPISGHRSVSWYQQTPGQGLQFLFEYFSETQRNKGNFPGRFSGRQFSNSRSEMNVSTLELGDSALYLCASSFPPGGHEQYFGPGTRLTVT.

This chain uses TRBV19 with TRBJ2-2; TRBD1 is a possible D gene (5 bases). Trimming removed 2 bases at V and 4 bases at J, with 11 bases between. Germline V gene data show CDR1 as LNHDA and CDR2 as SQIVND (reference sequence). The CDR3 contains 15 residues. CDR3 sequence: CASSIQGGVTGELFF. The DNA for the CDR3 is TGTGCCAGTAGTATACAGGGTGGTGTCACCGGGGAGCTGTTTTTT.

The J gene is TRBJ1-3, the V gene TRBV10-1, with D hard to call. Germline CDR1 reads WNHNN; CDR2 reads SYGVQD (reference sequence). The CDR3 totals 15 residues. With 3 bases removed from V and 4 bases from J, the gap between germline ends came to 13 bases. CDR3: CASSERPDGGNTIYF. CDR3 nucleotide sequence: TGCGCCAGCAGTGAAAGGCCCGACGGAGGAAACACCATATATTTT.

The chain is built from TRBV6-1 and TRBJ2-1; 7 bases match TRBD1. Germline V gene lookup returns CDR1 MNHNS and CDR2 SASEGT. The CDR3 sequence is 12 residues long. The V gene end was trimmed by 5 bases and the J gene end by 7 bases; junction bases not matched to a gene: 2. The CDR3 coding sequence is TGTGCCAGCAGTAGGGACAGTAATGAGCAGTTCTTC. Amino acid sequence: CASSRDSNEQFF.

This rearrangement joins TRBV5-1 to TRBJ2-3; 11 nucleotides match TRBD2. CDR1 and CDR2 (germline): SGHRS, YFSETQ. V shed 4 bases, J shed 4 bases, and the junction held 5 bases outside the gene matches. The CDR3 loop spans 15 amino acids. CDR3 bases: TGCGCCAGCAGCCCCCGACTAGCGGGGTCAGATACGCAGTATTTT. It specifies CASSPRLAGSDTQYF.

The V call is TRBV7-9, the J call TRBJ2-1, with 8 nucleotides matching TRBD1. V was pared by 5 bases and J by 8 bases, with 2 bases of the junction left unmatched. Looked up from germline, CDR1 is SEHNR and CDR2 is FQNEAQ (reference sequence). The CDR3 consists of 12 residues. The CDR3 here is CASSHRGDEQFF. In DNA form, the CDR3 reads TGTGCCAGCAGCCACAGGGGGGATGAGCAGTTCTTC.

This clone has just one count. The chain uses TRBV7-2 and TRBJ2-1, with a possible D match to TRBD1 (5 bases). Trimming left V 1 base short and J 4 bases short, with 5 bases between. This CDR3 contains 13 residues. Looked up from germline, CDR1 is SGHTA and CDR2 is FQGNSA. DNA of the CDR3: TGTGCCAGCAGCTTAGGACAGTACAATGAGCAGTTCTTC. Translated, it gives CASSLGQYNEQFF.

The chain carries TRBV6-5 and TRBJ2-7, with D perhaps given as TRBD1 or TRBD2 (5 bases each). V was shortened by 6 bases and J by 7 bases, with 13 bases between the two germline ends. The CDR3 covers 12 residues. Germline CDR1 is MNHEY and CDR2 is SVGAGI. CDR3: CASRRGLREQYF. The CDR3 DNA follows: TGTGCCAGCAGGAGGGGTCTGAGGGAGCAGTACTTC.

The rearrangement joins TRBV30 to TRBJ2-7; no clear D gene. V was trimmed by 4 bases and J by 4 bases, leaving 8 bases between them. The CDR3 is made up of 11 amino acids. Germline V CDR1 and CDR2: GTSNPN, SVGIG (reference sequence). The CDR3 region is CAWTESYEQYF. CDR3 coding DNA: TGTGCCTGGACAGAGAGTTACGAGCAGTACTTC. The full variable domain, its missing parts supplied by reference TRBV30 and TRBJ2-7, is SQTIHQWPATLVQPVGSPLSLECTVEGTSNPNLYWYRQAAGRGLQLLFYSVGIGQISSEVPQNLSASRPQDRQFILSSKKLLLSDSGFYLCAWTESYEQYFGPGTRLTVT.

In DNA, the CDR3 is TGTGCCAGCACCCAGGGGAACACTGAAGCTTTCTTT. Residues: CASTQGNTEAFF. This rearrangement joins TRBV2 to TRBJ1-1, with D tentatively TRBD1 (5 bases). CDR3 length: 12 residues. Per germline, CDR1 SNHLY and CDR2 FYNNEI. Trimming left V 7 bases short and J 1 base short, with 7 bases between.

The chain joins TRBV9 to TRBJ1-1, with D unclear. Germline values: CDR1 SGDLS, CDR2 YYNGEE. The V and J ends lost 4 bases and 1 base respectively, with 11 bases between them. CDR3 length: 14 residues. The CDR3 DNA sequence: TGTGCCAGCAGCACCAATTGGGGGAACACTGAAGCTTTCTTT. It encodes CASSTNWGNTEAFF.

The CDR3, as DNA: TGTGCCAGCAGCACCGGACTAGCGGGGGCCACAGATACGCAGTATTTT. Amino acids: CASSTGLAGATDTQYF. This chain connects TRBV7-2 to TRBJ2-3; 13 bases are shared with TRBD2. Germline V CDR1 and CDR2: SGHTA, FQGNSA. This CDR3 comprises 16 residues. V shed 5 bases and J 2 bases; nucleotides not matched to a gene: 4.

The rearrangement uses TRBV6-5 and TRBJ1-2; no reliable D call. Per the germline V gene, CDR1 is MNHEY and CDR2 is SVGAGI. The V end lost 4 bases, the J end lost 3 bases, and 9 bases lay between the germline ends. This CDR3 has 13 residues. In nucleotides, the CDR3 is TGTGCCAGCAGTTCCTCGGCCCACTATGGCTACACCTTC. Translation: CASSSSAHYGYTF.

The chain links TRBV5-1 to TRBJ2-2, with no clear D. The CDR3 extends over 15 amino acids. Deletions cut 0 bases from V and 1 base from J, with 7 bases between. Germline loops: CDR1 SGHRS, CDR2 YFSETQ. The CDR3 loop is CASSLEQLNTGELFF. CDR3 sequence (DNA): TGCGCCAGCAGCTTGGAGCAACTGAACACCGGGGAGCTGTTTTTT.

The chain combines TRBV2 with TRBJ2-5, with 10 bases lining up with TRBD2. V shed 4 bases and J 4 bases; nucleotides not matched to a gene: 3. Per germline, CDR1 SNHLY and CDR2 FYNNEI. This CDR3 has 14 residues. CDR3: CASSASGSRETQYF. Written as DNA, the CDR3 is TGTGCCAGCAGTGCTAGCGGGAGTAGAGAGACCCAGTACTTC.

This clone was counted a single time. The chain is built from TRBV9 and TRBJ2-7; D is possibly TRBD1 (6 bases). This CDR3 region has 14 residues. Germline CDR1 reads SGDLS; CDR2 reads YYNGEE. V lost 0 bases and J 5 bases, leaving 12 bases between the germline ends. The CDR3 protein is CASSVATGRDEQYF. DNA for the CDR3: TGTGCCAGCAGCGTAGCTACAGGGAGAGACGAGCAGTACTTC.

The chain has TRBV6-6 and TRBJ2-7; D gene unclear. This CDR3 contains 14 residues. Germline V gene data show CDR1 as MNHNY and CDR2 as SVGAGI (reference sequence). Deletions cut 6 bases from V and 1 base from J, with 13 bases between. This chain's CDR3 is CASSPDIVSYEQYF. Written as DNA, the CDR3 is TGTGCCAGCAGCCCCGACATCGTATCCTACGAGCAGTACTTC.

The V and J genes are TRBV11-3 and TRBJ2-2; 8 nucleotides agree with TRBD1. The CDR3 totals 14 residues. The J segment lost 7 bases and the V segment lost 5 bases, leaving 6 bases of the junction unmatched. The V gene's germline CDR1 is SGHNT and CDR2 YENEEA. CDR3 loop: CASSPDRVGGELFF. DNA for the CDR3: TGTGCCAGCAGCCCGGACAGGGTTGGCGGGGAGCTGTTTTTT.

V gene TRBV4-2 combines with J gene TRBJ2-7; tentatively, D is TRBD1 (6 bases). V shed 0 bases and J shed 0 bases, with 12 bases lying between them. The CDR3 covers 16 residues. Germline V CDR1 and CDR2: LGHNA, YNFKEQ. The CDR3: CASSQESRGGSYEQYF. CDR3 nucleotides: TGTGCCAGCAGCCAAGAATCCCGAGGGGGCTCCTACGAGCAGTACTTC.

The V gene is TRBV4-2, the J gene TRBJ2-5, with 8 bases that match TRBD1. The CDR3 covers 15 residues. The V gene end was trimmed by 0 bases and the J gene end by 5 bases; junction bases not matched to a gene: 5. In germline, CDR1 is LGHNA, CDR2 YNFKEQ. CDR3 nucleotides: TGTGCCAGCAGCCAAGATCTACAGGGGGTGGAGACCCAGTACTTC. Its translation: CASSQDLQGVETQYF.

This clone has a single count. The chain couples TRBV5-6 to TRBJ2-7, with 13 nucleotides matching TRBD2. This CDR3 is 17 amino acids long. Germline V gives CDR1 SGHDT, CDR2 YYEEEE. J was trimmed by 0 bases and V by 3 bases; bases with no gene match: 6. CDR3 sequence (DNA): TGTGCCAGCAGCTCCGGGACTAGCGGGATCCCCTCCTACGAGCAGTACTTC. The encoded protein is CASSSGTSGIPSYEQYF. Using reference TRBV5-6 and TRBJ2-7 for the parts outside the CDR3, the full variable domain is DAGVTQSPTHLIKTRGQQVTLRCSPKSGHDTVSWYQQALGQGPQFIFQYYEEEERQRGNFPDRFSGHQFPNYSSELNVNALLLGDSALYLCASSSGTSGIPSYEQYFGPGTRLTVT.

The gene calls are TRBV5-1 and TRBJ2-2; no clear D. Germline lookup yields CDR1 SGHRS and CDR2 YFSETQ. The CDR3 totals 13 residues. V was cut by 1 base and J by 4 bases, with 5 bases left in between. The CDR3 here is CASSLTATGELFF. CDR3 DNA sequence: TGCGCCAGCAGCTTGACGGCCACCGGGGAGCTGTTTTTT.

The V gene is TRBV2, the J gene TRBJ2-3; tentative D call: TRBD2 (6 bases). The germline CDR1 and CDR2 sequences are SNHLY and FYNNEI. V lost 8 bases and J lost 4, with 10 bases in between. This CDR3 has 12 amino acids. CDR3 protein: CASHSGSDTQYF. The CDR3 region has the DNA TGTGCCAGCCATAGCGGCTCAGATACGCAGTATTTT. Complete variable domain (other parts from reference TRBV2 and TRBJ2-3): EPEVTQTPSHQVTQMGQEVILRCVPISNHLYFYWYRQILGQKVEFLVSFYNNEISEKSEIFDDQFSVERPDGSNFTLKIRSTKLEDSAMYFCASHSGSDTQYFGPGTRLTVL.

This clone appeared a single time. The chain employs TRBV28 and TRBJ1-4; D is uncertain. This CDR3 has 11 amino acids. With 5 bases removed from V and 5 bases from J, the gap between germline ends came to 3 bases. Per the germline V gene, CDR1 is MDHEN and CDR2 is SYDVKM. The CDR3 DNA reads TGTGCCAGCAGTCTGAATGAAAAACTGTTTTTT. Translation: CASSLNEKLFF.

The chain links TRBV9 to TRBJ2-1, with D maybe TRBD1 (6 bases). With 4 bases removed from V and 0 bases from J, the gap between germline ends came to 11 bases. The length of the CDR3 is 15 residues. Germline values: CDR1 SGDLS, CDR2 YYNGEE. CDR3 bases: TGTGCCAGCAGCTTTGACAGGAGCTCCTACAATGAGCAGTTCTTC. Protein product: CASSFDRSSYNEQFF.

The genes are TRBV19 and TRBJ2-1; 12 bases agree with TRBD2. Trimming at V came to 4 bases and at J to 9 bases, leaving 16 bases not matched to a gene. The CDR3 is 18 residues long. The germline V gene has CDR1 LNHDA and CDR2 SQIVND (reference sequence). The CDR3 nucleotides read TGTGCCAGTAGTAAGGAAGGGACTAGCGGGCCCGATGGGGGTGAGCAGTTCTTC. This sequence encodes CASSKEGTSGPDGGEQFF.